The 2 T cell receptor beta chains presented below share a single source sample, sequenced in a study of blood T cell repertoires in COVID-19. TCRdb's table, derived via immunoSEQ multiplex PCR, lists solely in-frame clones and lacks some. The sample shows about 100,000 clones, about 91% of them seen only once. The sequencing input was peripheral blood. These TCRs come from a human donor in a cohort sampled during active COVID-19.

The chain employs TRBV19 and TRBJ2-2; TRBD2 aligns across 8 bases. This CDR3 region has 13 residues. Looked up from germline, CDR1 is LNHDA and CDR2 is SQIVND (reference sequence). V lost 5 bases, J lost 9 bases, and 5 bases stayed unmatched. The CDR3 DNA sequence: TGTGCCAGTAGTCCGACTAGCGAGCGGGAGCTGTTTTTT. Translating gives CASSPTSERELFF.

The rearrangement links TRBV19 to TRBJ2-1, with a tentative D call TRBD1 (6 bases). V was cut by 1 base and J by 6 bases, with 13 bases left in between. Germline CDR1 is LNHDA and CDR2 is SQIVND (reference sequence). CDR3 length: 15 residues. The CDR3 reads CASSIGQGLGNEQFF. The CDR3 nucleotides are TGTGCCAGTAGTATAGGGCAGGGGTTGGGCAATGAGCAGTTCTTC.